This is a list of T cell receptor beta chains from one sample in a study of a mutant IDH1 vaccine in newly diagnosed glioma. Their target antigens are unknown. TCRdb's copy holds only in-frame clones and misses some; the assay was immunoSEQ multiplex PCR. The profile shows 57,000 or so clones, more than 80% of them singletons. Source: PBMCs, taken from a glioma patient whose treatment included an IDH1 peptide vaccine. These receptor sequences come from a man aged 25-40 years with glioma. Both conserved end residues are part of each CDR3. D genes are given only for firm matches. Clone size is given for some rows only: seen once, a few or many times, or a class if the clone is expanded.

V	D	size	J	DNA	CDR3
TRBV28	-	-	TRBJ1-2	TGTGCCAGCAAGGCAGCTAACTATGGCCACACCTTC	CASKAANYGHTF
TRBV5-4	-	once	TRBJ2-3	TGTGCCAGCAGCTTGGATCTGGGGGCAGATACGCAGTATTTT	CASSLDLGADTQYF
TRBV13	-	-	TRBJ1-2	TGTGCCAGCAGCTATGGGCGGGACGATGGCTACACCTTC	CASSYGRDDGYTF
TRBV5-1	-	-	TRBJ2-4	TGCGCCAGCAGCCTGCAGGCTGGCACAGGAATTCAGTACTTC	CASSLQAGTGIQYF
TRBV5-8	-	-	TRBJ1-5	TGTGCCAGCAGCTTAGGACAGACCAATCAGCCCCAGCATTTT	CASSLGQTNQPQHF
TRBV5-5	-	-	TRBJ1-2	TGTGCCAGCAGTTTTCTCTGGGGATCTAACTATGGCTACACCTTC	CASSFLWGSNYGYTF
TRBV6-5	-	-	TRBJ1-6	TGTGCCAGCAGAGCTGTAAGTCACTCACCCCTCCACTTT	CASRAVSHSPLHF
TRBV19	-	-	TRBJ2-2	TGTGCCAGTAGTTGGAGACTCTCCACCGGGGAGCTGTTTTTT	CASSWRLSTGELFF
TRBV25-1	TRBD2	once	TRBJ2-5	TGTGCCAGCAGTGAAGCGGGGGTTGAGACCCAGTACTTC	CASSEAGVETQYF
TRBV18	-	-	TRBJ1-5	TGTGCCAGCTCACCGAGGGGGTTCAATCAGCCCCAGCATTTT	CASSPRGFNQPQHF
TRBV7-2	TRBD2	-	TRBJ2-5	TGTGCCAGTAGCGCGGTAGCGGGGGCCATGGGGGAGACCCAGTACTTC	CASSAVAGAMGETQYF
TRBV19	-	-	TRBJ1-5	TGTGCCAGTAGTCCCAGGGGCAATCAGCCCCAGCATTTT	CASSPRGNQPQHF
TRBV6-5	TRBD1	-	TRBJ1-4	TGTGCCAGCAGTGGACAGGGAAATGAAAAACTGTTTTTT	CASSGQGNEKLFF
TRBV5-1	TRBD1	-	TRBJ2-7	TGCGCCAGCAGCCGGACAGGGTACTACGAGCAGTACTTC	CASSRTGYYEQYF
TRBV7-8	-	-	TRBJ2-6	TGTGCCAGCAGCCTCCCGACGTGGTCTGGGGCCAACGTCCTGACTTTC	CASSLPTWSGANVLTF
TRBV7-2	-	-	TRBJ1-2	TGTGCCAGCAGCTTACTGTCTTTTGACAGTAACTATGGCTACACCTTC	CASSLLSFDSNYGYTF